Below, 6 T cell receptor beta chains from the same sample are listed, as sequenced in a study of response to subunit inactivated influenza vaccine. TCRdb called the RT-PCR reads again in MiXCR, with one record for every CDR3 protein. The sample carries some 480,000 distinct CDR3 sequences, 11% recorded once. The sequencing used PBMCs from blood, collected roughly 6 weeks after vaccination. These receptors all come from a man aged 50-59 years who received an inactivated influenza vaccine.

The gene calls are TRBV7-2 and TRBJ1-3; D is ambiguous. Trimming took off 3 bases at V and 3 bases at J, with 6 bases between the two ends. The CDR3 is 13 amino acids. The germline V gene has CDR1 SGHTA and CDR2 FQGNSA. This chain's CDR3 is CASSLGVGNTIYF. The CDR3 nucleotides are TGTGCCAGCAGCTTGGGAGTTGGAAACACCATATATTTT.

CDR3 DNA: TGTGCCATCAGTGTTCTGACAGGGGCCTACGAGCAGTACTTC. Translating it yields CAISVLTGAYEQYF. The genes are TRBV10-3 and TRBJ2-7; 8 bases are shared with TRBD1. The CDR3 spans 14 residues. The junction had 4 bases not matched to a gene; V was cut back by 4 bases and J by 2 bases. The V gene's germline CDR1 is ENHRY and CDR2 SYGVKD.

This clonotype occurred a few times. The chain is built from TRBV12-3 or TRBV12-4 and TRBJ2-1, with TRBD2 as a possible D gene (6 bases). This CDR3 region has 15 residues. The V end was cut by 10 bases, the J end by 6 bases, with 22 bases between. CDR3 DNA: TGTGCCACTTCACTCGAGGGAGGAGGGCTCAATGAGCAGTTCTTC. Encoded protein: CATSLEGGGLNEQFF.

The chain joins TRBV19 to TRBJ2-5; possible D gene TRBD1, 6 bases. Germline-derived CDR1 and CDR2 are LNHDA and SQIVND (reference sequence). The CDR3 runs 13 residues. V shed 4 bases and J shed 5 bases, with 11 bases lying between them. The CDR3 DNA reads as TGTGCCAGTAGTACCACAGGGCACGAGACCCAGTACTTC. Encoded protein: CASSTTGHETQYF.

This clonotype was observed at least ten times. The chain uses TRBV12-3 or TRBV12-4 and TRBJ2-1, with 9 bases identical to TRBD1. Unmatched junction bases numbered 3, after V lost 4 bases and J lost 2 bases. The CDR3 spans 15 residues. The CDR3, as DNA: TGTGCCAGCAGTTCCGGGACAGGGACCTACAATGAGCAGTTCTTC. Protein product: CASSSGTGTYNEQFF.

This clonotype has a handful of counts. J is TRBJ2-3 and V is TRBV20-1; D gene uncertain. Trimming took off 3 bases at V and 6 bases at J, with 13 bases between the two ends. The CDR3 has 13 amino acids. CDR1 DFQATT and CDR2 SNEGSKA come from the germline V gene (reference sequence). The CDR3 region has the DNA TGCAGTGCTAGGACGGGTCCAGCCGATACGCAGTATTTT. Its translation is CSARTGPADTQYF.